Sequencing of this TCR beta chain was carried out in a study of siplizumab effects on memory and regulatory T cells (dated by TCRdb to about 2019). As for the study more broadly: The effect of the anti-CD2 antibody siplizumab on alloreactive T-cell subsets was examined in allogeneic mixed lymphocyte reactions constructed from human PBMCs.

Results and caveats for the whole study, not just this receptor: Among mappable alloreactive CD4+ clones, an average Treg-derived fraction of about 70% was observed with siplizumab, compared with 26.9% in control reactions. Roughly 75-97% of proliferating CD4+ or CD8+ clones could not be assigned a naive or memory phenotype. The cumulative frequency of alloreactive sequences traceable to unstimulated CD4+ memory T cells was significantly reduced by siplizumab. Whether proliferating Tregs from siplizumab cultures were suppressive was not functionally confirmed. Sequences below about 10^-5 frequency were poorly captured, so only a minor fraction of alloreactive clones could be mapped to unstimulated subsets. Unstimulated naive T cells appeared more diverse than memory T cells, and naive cells seemed to contribute substantially to the alloresponse.

In regard to this clone: Its antigen is unknown. Base qualities are missing; no much larger clone stands one base away.

Sorted unstimulated T cells, along with proliferating T cells recovered from mixed lymphocyte reactions, underwent TCRbeta CDR3 sequencing. Fresh whole blood from nine to eleven HLA-typed healthy donors served as the source for isolating PBMCs. The library was built by means of the immunoSEQ multiplex PCR assay. The deep sequencing platform assayed about 10^5 TCR templates per sample. Genomic DNA extracted from sorted T cells was used for TCRbeta CDR3 sequencing. In the paper's pipeline: Clonal analysis of TCRbeta CDR3 data was done in the R programming language. Alloreactive CD4+ and CD8+ clones were identified by comparing unstimulated samples to CFSE-low samples taken after the reaction. Regulatory or non-regulatory origin was assigned to alloreactive CD4+ clones by matching of sequences to sorted unstimulated Treg and non-Treg repertoires. Sourced from immuneACCESS, this table was stored by TCRdb with only in-frame sequences that have V and J called. A share of the clones is absent; for the studies checked, an unresolved V gene accounts for under half, and the remainder has no known explanation. Clone size and V and J calls were adopted from that table, with D and trimming inferred from the DNA. The sample includes about 98,000 clones, with 92% observed a single time. The ten largest clones capture roughly 1% of the sample.

Including the terminal cysteine and phenylalanine, the CDR3 comprises 15 residues. Left in the record is the CDR3 DNA by itself, 45 bases read in frame from the first base. V and J are truncated by 6 bases and 2 bases respectively, leaving an intervening sequence of 15 bases. The germline V gene supplies CDR1 SGHAT and CDR2 FQNNGV. The rearranged chain carries TRBV11-2 and TRBJ2-3; the D region possibly corresponds to TRBD1 (7 bases align). The sample consisted of CD4+ T cells sorted from blood. The receptor's source is a human donor in good health. The CDR3 protein sequence reads: CASSPGGQSTDTQYF. In nucleotides, the sequence is TGTGCCAGCAGTCCCGGGGGACAGTCCACAGATACGCAGTATTTT.